The clone carrying this T cell receptor (beta chain) was picked up many times. Its cognate antigen is unknown. What was amplified from RNA transcripts were TCR beta CDR3 regions. HTBI primers were employed in a first-round RT-PCR of the TCR CDR3. TCRdb ran MiXCR on the multiplex PCR reads and lists one entry per CDR3 protein. The table includes about 580,000 distinct CDR3 sequences, 46% detected once. The source of the sample is a study of T cells in Graves' hyperthyroidism and ophthalmopathy. Findings of the study overall: In the blood, most expanded thyroid clonotypes above 0.001 appeared as well. With a median lead of about six months before onset, the model predicted ophthalmopathy.

This CDR3 is 17 amino acids long. V shed 6 bases and J 7 bases; nucleotides not matched to a gene: 18. Hyperthyroidism of Graves' type that showed no ophthalmopathy progression within 18 months was stable. Newly diagnosed patients aged 18 to 65 had hyperthyroidism of under 2 months' duration. The J gene is TRBJ1-5, the V gene TRBV12-3 or TRBV12-4, with TRBD1 identical over 7 bases. This clonotype originated in a woman younger than 30 with Graves' hyperthyroidism. Specimen: peripheral blood or thyroid tissue (not recorded which). In nucleotides, the CDR3 is TGTGCCAGCAGCGACTCACAGGGGTGGGCAGGGGGACAGCCCCAGCATTTT. It translates to CASSDSQGWAGGQPQHF.